This is a list of T cell receptor beta chains from one sample in a study of blood T cell repertoires in COVID-19. This table comes from immunoSEQ multiplex PCR, and its TCRdb copy is limited to in-frame clones, with some not included. The sample has 150,000 to 200,000 clones; more than 75% are singletons. Material: peripheral blood. Receptor source: a woman between 70 and 85 years old with COVID-19, enrolled during active disease. The CDR3 runs from the conserved cysteine through the conserved F or W. Fields, in order: clone size, D gene, V gene, J gene, CDR3 protein, CDR3 DNA. The D gene is left open where the match is weak. Size values are once, few and many counts, or a class for expanded clones, and some rows have none.

>.|TRBD2|TRBV24-1|TRBJ2-3
CATSDLSSGATDTQYF
TGTGCCACCAGTGATTTGAGTAGCGGGGCCACAGATACGCAGTATTTT
>few|TRBD1|TRBV5-1|TRBJ1-2
CASSSDRGGVGYTF
TGCGCCAGCAGCTCGGACAGGGGTGGAGTTGGCTACACCTTC
>.|TRBD2|TRBV5-4|TRBJ2-5
CASSPSGAGTQYF
TGTGCCAGCAGCCCTAGCGGGGCGGGGACCCAGTACTTC
>few|TRBD2|TRBV18|TRBJ2-3
CASSPLTSGGSSTQYF
TGTGCCAGCTCACCGCTGACTAGCGGGGGCTCAAGTACGCAGTATTTT
>.|.|TRBV9|TRBJ1-3
CASSVTGSGNTIYF
TGTGCCAGCAGCGTTACAGGCTCTGGAAACACCATATATTTT
>.|TRBD1|TRBV18|TRBJ1-5
CASSPGQANQPQHF
TGTGCCAGCTCACCGGGACAGGCCAATCAGCCCCAGCATTTT
>.|.|TRBV5-6|TRBJ1-2
CASSPQTANYGYTF
TGTGCCAGCAGCCCGCAGACAGCTAACTATGGCTACACCTTC
>few|TRBD1|TRBV9|TRBJ1-6
CASSDTGVVGSPLHF
TGTGCCAGCAGCGACACAGGGGTCGTTGGCTCACCCCTCCACTTT
>once|TRBD2|TRBV6-5|TRBJ2-2
CASSYDGGGPRELFF
TGTGCCAGCAGTTACGACGGGGGGGGTCCGCGTGAGCTGTTTTTT
>.|.|TRBV6-5|TRBJ2-3
CASCSNGGQTDTQYF
TGTGCCAGTTGCAGTAACGGGGGGCAGACAGATACGCAGTATTTT
>.|.|TRBV29-1|TRBJ2-5
CSVQEQLVRETQYF
TGCAGCGTACAAGAGCAGTTGGTCAGGGAGACCCAGTACTTC
>.|.|TRBV29-1|TRBJ2-7
CSVLDRTISYEQYF
TGCAGCGTTTTAGACAGGACGATCTCCTACGAGCAGTACTTC
>.|.|TRBV6-5|TRBJ2-2
CASRTTGTGELFF
TGTGCCAGCAGGACCACAGGGACCGGGGAGCTGTTTTTT
>.|.|TRBV11-2|TRBJ1-1
CASSSSRGTEAFF
TGTGCCAGCAGCTCTTCCAGGGGCACTGAAGCTTTCTTT
>few|TRBD1|TRBV19|TRBJ1-2
CASSKPTGTGSLGYTF
TGTGCCAGTAGTAAACCAACCGGGACAGGGTCGCTTGGCTACACCTTC
>.|TRBD1|TRBV4-1|TRBJ1-5
CASSPDRDYSNQPQHF
TGCGCCAGCAGCCCTGACAGGGATTATAGCAATCAGCCCCAGCATTTT
>.|TRBD1|TRBV16|TRBJ1-1
CASSQVYAGTGRLNTEAFF
TGTGCCAGCAGCCAAGTATACGCCGGGACAGGGAGACTGAACACTGAAGCTTTCTTT
>.|.|TRBV11-2|TRBJ2-1
CASSLERENEQFF
TGTGCCAGCAGCTTAGAGCGCGAGAATGAGCAGTTCTTC
>.|.|TRBV2|TRBJ1-3
CASSELAVGNTIYF
TGTGCCAGCAGTGAACTCGCGGTTGGAAACACCATATATTTT